The rows below give T cell receptor beta chains drawn from one sample of a study of cytomegalovirus exposure and HLA in healthy donors. Clones were sequenced by immunoSEQ multiplex PCR, and TCRdb holds only the in-frame ones, with some missing. The table lists about 67,000 clones, roughly 65% of them singletons. Sequencing was done on a sample of PBMCs. The receptors were gathered from a woman under 40 in good health and CMV-seronegative. CDR3s include the opening cysteine and the closing phenylalanine or tryptophan. Fields, in order: D gene, V gene, clone size, J gene, CDR3 DNA, CDR3 protein. D genes are given only for firm matches. Some rows have no size entry. The others give once, few or many, or a class for an expanded clone.

>TRBD1|TRBV6-1|.|TRBJ2-1
TGTGCCAGCATTTATGACAGGGTGAATGAGCAGTTCTTC
CASIYDRVNEQFF
>.|TRBV4-1|few|TRBJ1-4
TGCGCCAGCAGCCTCTACCCCCAGTCCATCGGGGAAAAACTGTTTTTT
CASSLYPQSIGEKLFF
>.|TRBV9|once|TRBJ2-6
TGTGCCAGCAGCGTAGGGCGACAACGCTCTGGGGCCAACGTCCTGACTTTC
CASSVGRQRSGANVLTF
>.|TRBV5-1|.|TRBJ2-7
TGCGCCAGCAGCTTGAGCACTAGCGTGGGGGGCTGGCAGCAGTACTTC
CASSLSTSVGGWQQYF
>.|TRBV7-2|.|TRBJ1-1
TGTGCCAGCAGCTTAGACGGTTTAAGCACTGAAGCTTTCTTT
CASSLDGLSTEAFF
>.|TRBV19|.|TRBJ1-6
TGTGCCACCGCTTGGGACGCGGGGCTAGCTAATTCACCCCTCCACTTT
CATAWDAGLANSPLHF
>.|TRBV27|few|TRBJ2-7
TGTGCCAGCAGTCGCGGGGTTCAGAGGGAGCAGTACTTC
CASSRGVQREQYF
>TRBD1|TRBV4-3|.|TRBJ1-6
TGCGCCAGCAGTTTTAATTGGGACAGCTATAATTCACCCCTCCACTTT
CASSFNWDSYNSPLHF
>TRBD2|TRBV7-2|once|TRBJ2-4
TGTGCCAGCAGCCCACGTAGCGGGGGGGCCAAAAACATTCAGTACTTC
CASSPRSGGAKNIQYF
>.|TRBV19|.|TRBJ1-5
TGTGCCAGTAGCGGGGATAGCAATCAGCCCCAGCATTTT
CASSGDSNQPQHF
>.|TRBV7-8|few|TRBJ1-1
TGTGCCAGCAGCACCTCCCAGGGGACGCAAGCTTTCTTT
CASSTSQGTQAFF
>TRBD2|TRBV4-3|.|TRBJ2-3
TGCGCCAGCAGCCAAGAACAGAGGCAGGGAGGGTCAGATACGCAGTATTTT
CASSQEQRQGGSDTQYF
>.|TRBV11-3|.|TRBJ1-4
TGTGCCAGCAGACAAGACACGAATGAAAAACTGTTTTTT
CASRQDTNEKLFF
>.|TRBV6-1|.|TRBJ1-5
TGTGCCAGCAGTGAAGGTGACAGCCGCCCGAATCAGCCCCAGCATTTT
CASSEGDSRPNQPQHF
>TRBD1|TRBV7-3|.|TRBJ1-3
TGTGCCAGCAGCCCCGACAGGGCTGGAAACACCATATATTTT
CASSPDRAGNTIYF
>TRBD2|TRBV10-3|.|TRBJ2-1
TGTGCCATCAGTCGCGCGGGGGGACACAATGAGCAGTTCTTC
CAISRAGGHNEQFF
>.|TRBV6-5|.|TRBJ2-1
TGTGCCAGCAGAGATGCCGGGACAAATCTCAATGAGCAGTTCTTC
CASRDAGTNLNEQFF
>.|TRBV19|.|TRBJ2-7
TGTGCCAGTAGCCCAGGGTCCCCCCTAGGGCAGTACTTC
CASSPGSPLGQYF
>.|TRBV2|.|TRBJ1-2
TGTGCCAGCAGCGAACAGGTGAACTATGGCTACACCTTC
CASSEQVNYGYTF
>.|TRBV25-1|.|TRBJ2-1
TGTGCCAGCAGTGAATGGAGTAGCTACAATGAGCAGTTCTTC
CASSEWSSYNEQFF
>TRBD2|TRBV7-3|.|TRBJ2-5
TGTGCCAGCAGCAACTTAGCGGGGGGAGTGGAGACCCAGTACTTC
CASSNLAGGVETQYF
>.|TRBV19|.|TRBJ2-7
TGTGCCAGTAGCGCCGACAGGACCTACGAGCAGTACTTC
CASSADRTYEQYF
>.|TRBV11-2|once|TRBJ1-2
TGTGCCAGCAGCTTAGACTTCAGGGAAGGCTACACCTTC
CASSLDFREGYTF
>.|TRBV6-5|.|TRBJ1-1
TGTGCCAGCAGTTACTCTGGGGGGGCCGTGACTGAAGCTTTCTTT
CASSYSGGAVTEAFF
>TRBD1|TRBV6-5|.|TRBJ1-3
TGTGCCAGCACCCCGGACAGGTCCTCGTACACCATATATTTT
CASTPDRSSYTIYF
>.|TRBV6-6|.|TRBJ1-1
TGTGCCAGCAGTCGAGGGATGAACACTGAAGCTTTCTTT
CASSRGMNTEAFF
>.|TRBV4-2|.|TRBJ1-6
TGTGCCAGCAGCCAAGATAAAGGGGATTATTCACCCCTCCACTTT
CASSQDKGDYSPLHF
>TRBD1|TRBV6-6|.|TRBJ2-7
TGTGCCAGCAGTTCGGGACAGGGAAAGTCCTCCTACGAGCAGTACTTC
CASSSGQGKSSYEQYF
>.|TRBV5-4|.|TRBJ1-1
TGTGCCAGCACCTCCCGACAGTCGTCGGGGGGAGTCACTGAAGCTTTCTTT
CASTSRQSSGGVTEAFF
>.|TRBV9|once|TRBJ1-1
TGTGCCAGCAGCGAGCCTCTGGGGGGGATGAACACTGAAGCTTTCTTT
CASSEPLGGMNTEAFF
>TRBD2|TRBV25-1|.|TRBJ2-1
TGTGCCAGCAGTGAATACGGAACAGGACTAGGAGCCTACAATGAGCAGTTCTTC
CASSEYGTGLGAYNEQFF
>.|TRBV27|.|TRBJ1-1
TGTGCCAGCAGTTTTGGGCATCACACTGAAGCTTTCTTT
CASSFGHHTEAFF
>TRBD1|TRBV5-6|few|TRBJ2-7
TGTGCCAGCAGCTTGGAGGACAGGGGGGCCTACGAGCAGTACTTC
CASSLEDRGAYEQYF
>.|TRBV6-1|.|TRBJ1-2
TGTGCCAGCAGTAAAGAAACAGGGATTTATGGCTACACCTTC
CASSKETGIYGYTF
>TRBD1|TRBV5-1|.|TRBJ2-1
TGCGCCAGCAGAACCGGGACAGGGGGCTACAATGAGCAGTTCTTC
CASRTGTGGYNEQFF
>.|TRBV1|.|TRBJ1-6
TGCACCAGCAGCAAAGACAGGTCTCGGTCACCCCTCCACTTT
CTSSKDRSRSPLHF
>TRBD2|TRBV5-4|.|TRBJ2-5
TGTGCCAGCAGCTTGTTTAGCGGGGGAGAGACCCAGTACTTC
CASSLFSGGETQYF
>TRBD1|TRBV11-3|.|TRBJ1-4
TGTGCCAGCAGCGGACGGACAGGGTTGAGTGAAAAACTGTTTTTT
CASSGRTGLSEKLFF
>TRBD1|TRBV9|.|TRBJ2-2
TGTGCCAGCAGCGCCCGGACAGGGGGTACCGGGGAGCTGTTTTTT
CASSARTGGTGELFF
>.|TRBV28|.|TRBJ1-2
TGTGCCAGCAGTTTATACCCCGGACAGAGTTATGGCTACACCTTC
CASSLYPGQSYGYTF
>.|TRBV19|.|TRBJ1-2
TGTGCCAGTAGTATGTTCGCAGGGCCTTCTAACTATGGCTACACCTTC
CASSMFAGPSNYGYTF
>TRBD2|TRBV19|once|TRBJ2-1
TGTGCCAGTAGTACGGGACTAGCGCCAAACCTGTACAATGAGCAGTTCTTC
CASSTGLAPNLYNEQFF
>.|TRBV28|.|TRBJ1-3
TGTGCCAGCAGTTTCATGGGCGCCAGCTCTGGAAACACCATATATTTT
CASSFMGASSGNTIYF
>TRBD1|TRBV5-1|.|TRBJ1-2
TGCGCCAGCAGCTCCGGGACAGCTAACTATGGCTACACCTTC
CASSSGTANYGYTF
>TRBD2|TRBV18|.|TRBJ2-3
TGTGCCAGCTCGGACACTAGCGGCACAGATACGCAGTATTTT
CASSDTSGTDTQYF
>.|TRBV28|few|TRBJ1-3
TGTGCCAGCAGTTCCTCTTCGTACTCTGGAAACACCATATATTTT
CASSSSSYSGNTIYF
>TRBD2|TRBV30|.|TRBJ2-1
TGTGCCTGTCGGACTAGCGGGGGATTATTCTTC
CACRTSGGLFF
>.|TRBV6-5|.|TRBJ2-7
TGTGCCAGCAGCCAAACTACGGTCAGGCAGTACTTC
CASSQTTVRQYF
>TRBD2|TRBV9|.|TRBJ2-1
TGTGCCAGCAGCGTAGGCGGGGGGGCAAGGAATGAGCAGTTCTTC
CASSVGGGARNEQFF
>.|TRBV4-1|.|TRBJ1-1
TGCGCCAGCAGCCAAAAGTCGCGGGGGGCGGGGACTGAAGCTTTCTTT
CASSQKSRGAGTEAFF
>.|TRBV29-1|.|TRBJ2-1
TGCAGCGTTGCGATCCTCGGCAATGAGCAGTTCTTC
CSVAILGNEQFF
>.|TRBV2|.|TRBJ2-5
TGTGCCAGCAGTGAAGCTTTGGTGCGAGAGACCCAGTACTTC
CASSEALVRETQYF
>.|TRBV7-2|few|TRBJ1-6
TGTGCCAGCAGCCAAGAGGGAGGGGACTCACCCCTCCACTTT
CASSQEGGDSPLHF
>TRBD1|TRBV4-1|.|TRBJ1-5
TGCGCCAGCAGCCCGACGGGACAGGGTTTCAATCAGCCCCAGCATTTT
CASSPTGQGFNQPQHF
>.|TRBV5-1|.|TRBJ2-5
TGCGCCAGCAGCTTGGTCGATGGAGTAAAGACCCAGTACTTC
CASSLVDGVKTQYF